The 9 T cell receptor beta chains given below trace back to one sample, sequenced in a study of early T cells in non-severe SARS-CoV-2 infection. TCRdb processed the 5' RACE reads anew with MiXCR; each CDR3 protein has one entry. Among about 98,000 distinct CDR3 sequences listed, 9.5% to 12% were seen once. The sample comprised whole blood. The receptors stem from an adult who was a healthcare worker with PCR-confirmed SARS-CoV-2 infection or an uninfected control (not recorded which).

This clonotype was detected many times. A junction end diverges from the germline sequence, so it may reflect a read error. V and J are TRBV5-5 and TRBJ2-7; 7 nucleotides align to TRBD1. Germline V gives CDR1 SGHKS, CDR2 YYEKEE (reference sequence). CDR3 length: 14 amino acids. The CDR3 sequence: CASSLDDRDSLACF. The CDR3 DNA reads as TGTGCCAGCAGCCTAGACGACCGGGACAGCCTCGCCTGCTTC.

This clonotype was counted at least ten times. The chain combines TRBV2 with TRBJ2-7; D may be TRBD1 (5 bases). This CDR3 region has 12 residues. Trimming left V 4 bases short and J 6 bases short, with 10 bases between. Germline V CDR1 and CDR2: SNHLY, FYNNEI. CDR3: CASSGQGPEQYF. The CDR3 DNA follows: TGTGCCAGCAGTGGTCAGGGCCCCGAGCAGTACTTC.

V gene TRBV7-9 combines with J gene TRBJ1-1; D not certain. The CDR3 sequence is 15 residues long. V was clipped by 5 bases and J by 5 bases, with 18 bases between them. Germline CDR1 reads SEHNR; CDR2 reads FQNEAQ (reference sequence). CDR3 sequence reads: CASSPKAQVTTEAFF. In nucleotides, the CDR3 is TGTGCCAGCAGCCCGAAGGCGCAGGTTACAACTGAAGCTTTCTTT.

This clonotype was seen just once. The chain carries TRBV2 and TRBJ2-1; TRBD2 might be the D (6 bases). The CDR3 contains 15 residues. V gave up 6 bases and J gave up 4 bases, with 16 bases separating them. Germline CDR1 is SNHLY and CDR2 is FYNNEI. The CDR3 reads CASRWDSNVYNEQFF. In nucleotides, the CDR3 is TGTGCCAGCAGGTGGGACTCGAACGTTTACAATGAGCAGTTCTTC.

Ten or more counts support this clonotype. The rearrangement joins TRBV7-2 to TRBJ1-3, with D perhaps TRBD1 (5 bases). Between the trimmed V and J ends, which lost 6 bases and 0 bases, there was a span of 9 bases. Looked up from germline, CDR1 is SGHTA and CDR2 is FQGNSA. The CDR3 sequence is 14 residues long. The CDR3 coding sequence is TGTGCCAGCAGTCCGGGGCCCTCTGGAAACACCATATATTTT. It yields the protein CASSPGPSGNTIYF.

This clonotype was counted ten times or more. The rearrangement joins TRBV5-1 to TRBJ2-3, with D hard to call. Germline assignment: CDR1 SGHRS and CDR2 YFSETQ. This CDR3 spans 13 amino acids. V lost 5 bases and J lost 5, with 12 bases in between. CDR3 residues: CASSSSAEDTQYF. DNA for the CDR3: TGCGCCAGCAGTTCCTCCGCTGAAGATACGCAGTATTTT.

V usage is TRBV20-1 and J usage is TRBJ1-1; 11 nucleotides agree with TRBD1. J lost 1 base, V lost 5 bases, and 6 bases had no gene match. CDR1 and CDR2 from the germline V gene are DFQATT and SNEGSKA (reference sequence). The CDR3 has 15 residues. CDR3 sequence (DNA): TGCAGTGCTTTCGGGACAGGGGGACCGAACACTGAAGCTTTCTTT. Its protein is CSAFGTGGPNTEAFF.

The table lists this clonotype with a few counts. This sequence joins TRBV7-3 and TRBJ1-1, with 8 bases lining up with TRBD1. CDR3 length equals 16 residues. Germline V gene data show CDR1 as SGHTA and CDR2 as FQGTGA. With 2 bases clipped from V and 0 bases from J, the junction kept 5 bases outside the gene matches. The CDR3 loop reads CASSLAGGQVNTEAFF. The CDR3 DNA is TGTGCCAGCAGCTTAGCAGGGGGACAGGTGAACACTGAAGCTTTCTTT.

This clonotype was recorded at least ten times. The chain uses TRBV4-1 and TRBJ1-2; D unclear. The CDR3 contains 15 residues. Between the trimmed V and J ends, which lost 1 base and 4 bases, there was a span of 13 bases. Germline V gives CDR1 MGHRA, CDR2 YSYEKL. In DNA form, the CDR3 reads TGCGCCAGCAGCCAAGCGCGCCTATGGGCCTATGGCTACACCTTC. Translating it yields CASSQARLWAYGYTF.